Below, 26 T cell receptor beta chains from the same sample are listed, as sequenced in a study of technical replicates of blood from a handful of donors. TCRdb keeps only in-frame clones here, not all; method: immunoSEQ multiplex PCR. This table holds roughly 100,000 clones, just over 95% found once. The sample taken for sequencing was T cells isolated from PBMCs. Receptor source: a human donor in good health.

The gene calls are TRBV15 and TRBJ1-5, with D hard to call. Looked up from germline, CDR1 is LNHNV and CDR2 is YYDKDF (reference sequence). The CDR3 is made up of 16 amino acids. V was pared by 6 bases and J by 0 bases, with 15 bases between. CDR3 nucleotide sequence: TGTGCCACCAGAAACAGAGACTACTATAGCAATCAGCCCCAGCATTTT. It yields the protein CATRNRDYYSNQPQHF.

The chain's CDR3 is CASSSDREPYEQYF. CDR3 nucleotide sequence: TGTGCCAGCAGTTCCGACAGGGAGCCCTACGAGCAGTACTTC. The V call is TRBV28, the J call TRBJ2-7; 7 positions agree with TRBD1. Trimming took 4 bases from V and 2 from J; bases not matched to a gene: 5. Germline loops: CDR1 MDHEN, CDR2 SYDVKM. The CDR3 has 14 amino acids.

The chain carries TRBV15 and TRBJ1-5; 7 bases fit TRBD1. There are 18 residues in the CDR3. In germline, CDR1 is LNHNV, CDR2 YYDKDF (reference sequence). J lost 5 bases, V lost 0 bases, and 13 bases had no gene match. CDR3 DNA sequence: TGTGCCACCAGCAGAGATGTAGGGACAGTGAGCCTGGATCAGCCCCAGCATTTT. Translated, it gives CATSRDVGTVSLDQPQHF.

J is TRBJ2-7 and V is TRBV5-1, with D tentatively TRBD2 (6 bases). Germline loops: CDR1 SGHRS, CDR2 YFSETQ. The V end was cut by 0 bases, the J end by 0 bases, with 16 bases between. The CDR3 loop spans 17 amino acids. CDR3 in amino acids: CASSLGVGGLNSYEQYF. The DNA for the CDR3 is TGCGCCAGCAGCTTGGGCGTCGGGGGACTGAACTCCTACGAGCAGTACTTC. The full variable domain, in which reference TRBV5-1 and TRBJ2-7 provide the parts outside the CDR3, is KAGVTQTPRYLIKTRGQQVTLSCSPISGHRSVSWYQQTPGQGLQFLFEYFSETQRNKGNFPGRFSGRQFSNSRSEMNVSTLELGDSALYLCASSLGVGGLNSYEQYFGPGTRLTVT.

The gene calls are TRBV4-1 and TRBJ1-5; no reliable D call. The CDR3 is 14 residues long. CDR1 MGHRA and CDR2 YSYEKL come from the germline V gene. Trimming removed 1 base at V and 1 base at J, with 5 bases between. As DNA, the CDR3 is TGCGCCAGCAGCCAAGTGGGCAGCAATCAGCCCCAGCATTTT. This gives the protein CASSQVGSNQPQHF.

The chain is built from TRBV27 and TRBJ1-6; perhaps TRBD1 as D (5 bases). V shed 3 bases and J shed 6 bases, with 6 bases lying between them. This CDR3 is built from 13 residues. Germline V lookup: CDR1 MNHEY, CDR2 SMNVEV (reference sequence). The CDR3 DNA reads TGTGCCAGCAGTTTCGGGGGTAATTCACCCCTCCACTTT. Its protein product is CASSFGGNSPLHF.

This chain uses TRBV11-3 with TRBJ2-1; 11 nucleotides agree with TRBD1. Germline values: CDR1 SGHNT, CDR2 YENEEA. This CDR3 is built from 14 residues. The trim removed 7 bases at V and 7 bases at J, leaving 6 bases unmatched. The CDR3 region has the DNA TGTGCCAGCACCCCCGGGACAGGGGGAAATGAGCAGTTCTTC. Residues: CASTPGTGGNEQFF.

The V gene is TRBV4-1, the J gene TRBJ2-7, with a possible D match to TRBD2 (6 bases). Trimming stripped 0 bases from V and 1 base from J, with 13 bases between. Germline V CDR1 and CDR2: MGHRA, YSYEKL. CDR3 length: 16 residues. The DNA of the CDR3 is TGCGCCAGCAGCCAAGATGAGGACTACATATCCTACGAGCAGTACTTC. Its protein product is CASSQDEDYISYEQYF.

The chain links TRBV18 to TRBJ1-3, with D perhaps TRBD1 (6 bases). The V end was cut by 2 bases, the J end by 3 bases, with 11 bases between. Per germline, CDR1 KGHSH and CDR2 LQKENI. CDR3 length equals 15 residues. The CDR3 bases are TGTGCCAGCTCACCAGAATGGACAGATGGAAACACCATATATTTT. This translates into CASSPEWTDGNTIYF.

The chain recombines TRBV5-6 with TRBJ2-1; TRBD2 matches at 8 bases. The J segment lost 9 bases and the V segment lost 0 bases, leaving 5 bases of the junction unmatched. Germline assignment: CDR1 SGHDT and CDR2 YYEEEE. The CDR3 consists of 14 residues. The CDR3 is CASSLVRGGGEQFF. CDR3 nucleotide sequence: TGTGCCAGCAGCTTGGTTCGGGGGGGCGGTGAGCAGTTCTTC. The entire variable domain, with the rest obtained from reference TRBV5-6 and TRBJ2-1, is as follows: DAGVTQSPTHLIKTRGQQVTLRCSPKSGHDTVSWYQQALGQGPQFIFQYYEEEERQRGNFPDRFSGHQFPNYSSELNVNALLLGDSALYLCASSLVRGGGEQFFGPGTRLTVL.

The chain uses TRBV12-5 and TRBJ1-6; TRBD1 matches 10 bases. The CDR3 has 19 residues. CDR1 LGHNT and CDR2 FRNRAP come from the germline V gene. V was clipped by 0 bases and J by 7 bases; unmatched bases: 12. The CDR3 loop is CASGLVSGLRDRGNSPLHF. CDR3 DNA sequence: TGTGCTAGTGGTTTGGTATCCGGTTTGAGGGACAGGGGCAATTCACCCCTCCACTTT.

The chain carries TRBV19 and TRBJ1-1; TRBD1 might be the D (6 bases). CDR3 length equals 14 residues. V lost 6 bases and J lost 3, with 14 bases in between. The germline V gene has CDR1 LNHDA and CDR2 SQIVND (reference sequence). The CDR3 coding sequence is TGTGCCAGTAGGACTCAGGGGTCTGACACTGAAGCTTTCTTT. This sequence encodes CASRTQGSDTEAFF. Together with reference TRBV19 and TRBJ1-1, the CDR3 gives the full variable domain: DGGITQSPKYLFRKEGQNVTLSCEQNLNHDAMYWYRQDPGQGLRLIYYSQIVNDFQKGDIAEGYSVSREKKESFPLTVTSAQKNPTAFYLCASRTQGSDTEAFFGQGTRLTVV.

This rearrangement joins TRBV6-1 to TRBJ1-1; D is ambiguous. Trimming took off 8 bases at V and 3 bases at J, with 10 bases between the two ends. The CDR3 loop spans 12 amino acids. In germline, CDR1 is MNHNS, CDR2 SASEGT. CDR3 coding DNA: TGTGCCAGCCGGGTCCTACACACTGAAGCTTTCTTT. This sequence encodes CASRVLHTEAFF.

This clone was detected a few times. The chain uses TRBV19 and TRBJ1-1, with a weak D call TRBD1 (6 bases). Trimming took off 3 bases at V and 4 bases at J, with 12 bases between the two ends. Germline V lookup: CDR1 LNHDA, CDR2 SQIVND (reference sequence). This CDR3 spans 14 amino acids. CDR3 DNA sequence: TGTGCCAGTAGTATTTGGGACAAGGTCACTGAAGCTTTCTTT. This codes for CASSIWDKVTEAFF.

The chain uses TRBV6-5 and TRBJ2-7; 7 bases map to TRBD2. Losses at the gene ends were 7 bases for V and 3 bases for J; bases not matched to a gene: 6. The CDR3 is 13 amino acids. Germline CDR1 and CDR2: MNHEY and SVGAGI. The chain's CDR3 is CASTHGGGYEQYF. In DNA, the CDR3 is TGTGCCAGCACCCACGGCGGGGGCTACGAGCAGTACTTC.

This CDR3 is CASSSGDRGRLNEQFF. For the CDR3, the DNA is TGTGCCAGCAGCTCGGGGGACAGGGGTCGGCTCAATGAGCAGTTCTTC. V usage is TRBV7-3 and J usage is TRBJ2-1; 10 bases agree with TRBD1. The CDR3 covers 16 residues. CDR1 and CDR2 (germline): SGHTA, FQGTGA. V gave up 4 bases and J gave up 6 bases; unmatched junction bases: 9.

This chain links TRBV27 with TRBJ2-2, with D perhaps TRBD2 (5 bases). CDR1 and CDR2 (germline): MNHEY, SMNVEV (reference sequence). The CDR3 is made up of 15 amino acids. The V and J ends lost 2 bases and 7 bases respectively, with 14 bases between them. The CDR3 DNA is TGTGCCAGCAGTTTACTGCGAACCGGGATCGGGGAGCTGTTTTTT. Its protein product is CASSLLRTGIGELFF.

This clone was detected only once. The chain carries TRBV7-6 and TRBJ2-1; the match to TRBD2 covers 9 bases. Trimming took 1 base from V and 6 from J; bases not matched to a gene: 7. Per the germline V gene, CDR1 is SGHVS and CDR2 is FNYEAQ. The CDR3 consists of 16 residues. CDR3 loop: CASSLEIPLAGNEQFF. In DNA, the CDR3 is TGTGCCAGCAGCTTAGAAATCCCACTAGCGGGCAATGAGCAGTTCTTC.

The chain is built from TRBV13 and TRBJ2-3, with 7 bases lining up with TRBD1. This CDR3 region has 12 residues. Unmatched junction bases numbered 2, after V lost 5 bases and J lost 6 bases. Looked up from germline, CDR1 is PRHDT and CDR2 is FYEKMQ (reference sequence). CDR3 coding DNA: TGTGCCAGCAGCCCCAGGGGGGATACGCAGTATTTT. This codes for CASSPRGDTQYF. The full variable domain, with the rest looked up from reference TRBV13 and TRBJ2-3, is AAGVIQSPRHLIKEKRETATLKCYPIPRHDTVYWYQQGPGQDPQFLISFYEKMQSDKGSIPDRFSAQQFSDYHSELNMSSLELGDSALYFCASSPRGDTQYFGPGTRLTVL.

This clone was seen only once. V and J are TRBV6-5 and TRBJ1-2; 8 positions agree with TRBD1. From germline, CDR1 is MNHEY and CDR2 SVGAGI. The CDR3 totals 15 residues. The V gene end was trimmed by 6 bases and the J gene end by 3 bases; junction bases not matched to a gene: 9. The DNA for the CDR3 is TGTGCCAGCAGACCGACTATGACAGGGGACTATGGCTACACCTTC. It yields the protein CASRPTMTGDYGYTF.

The rearrangement uses TRBV5-4 and TRBJ2-5; 9 bases map to TRBD2. The V segment lost 4 bases and the J segment 5 bases; nucleotides outside the gene matches: 12. Germline lookup yields CDR1 SGHNT and CDR2 YYREEE (reference sequence). CDR3 length equals 16 residues. In nucleotides, the CDR3 is TGTGCCAGCAGCAGGGCTGGGCGGGGGGGCCAGGAGACCCAGTACTTC. The encoded protein is CASSRAGRGGQETQYF.

The chain joins TRBV5-6 to TRBJ1-5; D is uncertain. Germline CDR1 is SGHDT and CDR2 is YYEEEE. The CDR3 length is 15 residues. Trimming took off 4 bases at V and 2 bases at J, with 13 bases between the two ends. For the CDR3, the DNA is TGTGCCAGCAGCCTTACAGAGTACGGCAATCAGCCCCAGCATTTT. Residues: CASSLTEYGNQPQHF. The full variable domain, completed using reference TRBV5-6 and TRBJ1-5, is DAGVTQSPTHLIKTRGQQVTLRCSPKSGHDTVSWYQQALGQGPQFIFQYYEEEERQRGNFPDRFSGHQFPNYSSELNVNALLLGDSALYLCASSLTEYGNQPQHFGDGTRLSIL.

The rearrangement joins TRBV6-5 to TRBJ2-2; 8 bases line up with TRBD2. The V segment lost 0 bases and the J segment 6 bases; nucleotides outside the gene matches: 3. Per germline, CDR1 MNHEY and CDR2 SVGAGI. The CDR3 spans 15 residues. In DNA, the CDR3 is TGTGCCAGCAGTTACTCCGCGGGAGGCGCCGGGGAGCTGTTTTTT. It is translated as CASSYSAGGAGELFF.

The V and J genes are TRBV28 and TRBJ1-5; D is unresolved. Trimming stripped 5 bases from V and 4 bases from J, with 18 bases between. The CDR3 loop spans 16 amino acids. The germline V gene has CDR1 MDHEN and CDR2 SYDVKM. The CDR3 reads CASSKRPRKTNQPQHF. CDR3 coding DNA: TGTGCCAGCAGTAAACGGCCGAGGAAGACGAATCAGCCCCAGCATTTT.

This clone was counted once. This chain uses TRBV7-6 with TRBJ2-1; 8 bases align to TRBD2. The CDR3 has 14 amino acids. V lost 1 base and J lost 13; bases outside the gene matches: 9. CDR1 is SGHVS, CDR2 FNYEAQ, per germline. CDR3 bases: TGTGCCAGCAGCTTAGAGTCGAGCGGGGGCCAACAGTTCTTC. Protein sequence: CASSLESSGGQQFF.

The chain is built from TRBV6-4 and TRBJ2-1; 7 bases are a match to TRBD2. J gave up 7 bases and V 8 bases, and 2 bases lay outside the gene matches. The CDR3 runs to 11 residues. Looked up from germline, CDR1 is MRHNA and CDR2 is SNTAGT. CDR3 amino acids: CASFGRNEQFF. In DNA, the CDR3 is TGTGCCAGCTTCGGGAGGAATGAGCAGTTCTTC.